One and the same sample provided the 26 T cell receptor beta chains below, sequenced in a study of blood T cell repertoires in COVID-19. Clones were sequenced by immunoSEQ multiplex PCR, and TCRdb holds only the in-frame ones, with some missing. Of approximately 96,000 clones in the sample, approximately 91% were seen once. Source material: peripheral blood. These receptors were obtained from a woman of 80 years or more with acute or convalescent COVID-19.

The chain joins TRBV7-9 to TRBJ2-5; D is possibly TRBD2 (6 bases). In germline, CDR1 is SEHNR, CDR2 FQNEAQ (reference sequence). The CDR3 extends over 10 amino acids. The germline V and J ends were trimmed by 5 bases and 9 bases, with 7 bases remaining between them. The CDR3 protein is CASSGGAQYF. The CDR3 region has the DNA TGTGCCAGCAGCGGCGGGGCCCAGTACTTC. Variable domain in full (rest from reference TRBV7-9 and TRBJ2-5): DTGVSQNPRHKITKRGQNVTFRCDPISEHNRLYWYRQTLGQGPEFLTYFQNEAQLEKSRLLSDRFSAERPKGSFSTLEIQRTEQGDSAMYLCASSGGAQYFGPGTRLLVL.

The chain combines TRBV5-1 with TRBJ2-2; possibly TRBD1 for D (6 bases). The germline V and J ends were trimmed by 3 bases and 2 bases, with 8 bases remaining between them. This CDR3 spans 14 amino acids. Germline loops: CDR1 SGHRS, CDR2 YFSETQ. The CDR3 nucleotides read TGCGCCAGCAGCTCCGGGACAAACACCGGGGAGCTGTTTTTT. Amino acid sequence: CASSSGTNTGELFF. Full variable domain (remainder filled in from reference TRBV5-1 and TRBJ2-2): KAGVTQTPRYLIKTRGQQVTLSCSPISGHRSVSWYQQTPGQGLQFLFEYFSETQRNKGNFPGRFSGRQFSNSRSEMNVSTLELGDSALYLCASSSGTNTGELFFGEGSRLTVL.

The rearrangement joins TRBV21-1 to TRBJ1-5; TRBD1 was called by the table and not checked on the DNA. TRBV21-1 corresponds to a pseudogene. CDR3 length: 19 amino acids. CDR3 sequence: CASSKSRDRDIHSNQPQHF. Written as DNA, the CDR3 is TGTGCCAGCAGCAAATCACGGGACAGAGACATTCATAGCAATCAGCCCCAGCATTTT.

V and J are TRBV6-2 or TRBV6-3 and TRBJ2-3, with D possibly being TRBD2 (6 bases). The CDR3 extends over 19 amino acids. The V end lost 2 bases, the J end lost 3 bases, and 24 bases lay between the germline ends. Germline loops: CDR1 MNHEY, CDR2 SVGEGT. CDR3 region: CASSYPRAGAEGPTDTQYF. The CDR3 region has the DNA TGTGCCAGCAGTTACCCGAGAGCAGGAGCGGAGGGCCCGACAGATACGCAGTATTTT.

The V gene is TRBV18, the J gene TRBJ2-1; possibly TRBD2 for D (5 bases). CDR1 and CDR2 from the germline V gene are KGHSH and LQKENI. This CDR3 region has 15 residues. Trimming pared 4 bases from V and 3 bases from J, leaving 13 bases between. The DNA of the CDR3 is TGTGCCAGCTCACTCTCGGAGGCGGTCTACAATGAGCAGTTCTTC. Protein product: CASSLSEAVYNEQFF.

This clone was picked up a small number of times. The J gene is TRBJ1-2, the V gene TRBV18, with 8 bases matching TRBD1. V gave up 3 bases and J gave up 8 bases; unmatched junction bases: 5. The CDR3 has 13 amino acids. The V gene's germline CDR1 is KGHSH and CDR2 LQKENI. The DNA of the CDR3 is TGTGCCAGCTCACCGCAGGGGGCGGAAGGCTACACCTTC. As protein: CASSPQGAEGYTF. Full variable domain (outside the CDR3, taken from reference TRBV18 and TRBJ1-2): NAGVMQNPRHLVRRRGQEARLRCSPMKGHSHVYWYRQLPEEGLKFMVYLQKENIIDESGMPKERFSAEFPKEGPSILRIQQVVRGDSAAYFCASSPQGAEGYTFGSGTRLTVV.

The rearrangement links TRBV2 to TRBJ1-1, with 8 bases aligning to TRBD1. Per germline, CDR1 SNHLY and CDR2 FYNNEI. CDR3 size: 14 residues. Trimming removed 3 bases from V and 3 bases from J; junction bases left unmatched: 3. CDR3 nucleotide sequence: TGTGCCAGCAGTGACCGGGACAGGTACACTGAAGCTTTCTTT. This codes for CASSDRDRYTEAFF.

The CDR3 nucleotides read TGTGCCACCAAACGGGACTTAGCGGATAGGTCCTATGGCTACACCTTC. Its translation is CATKRDLADRSYGYTF. V is TRBV19 and J is TRBJ1-2; D is perhaps TRBD1 (5 bases). This CDR3 has 16 amino acids. Per germline, CDR1 LNHDA and CDR2 SQIVND (reference sequence). V was clipped by 10 bases and J by 4 bases, with 25 bases between them.

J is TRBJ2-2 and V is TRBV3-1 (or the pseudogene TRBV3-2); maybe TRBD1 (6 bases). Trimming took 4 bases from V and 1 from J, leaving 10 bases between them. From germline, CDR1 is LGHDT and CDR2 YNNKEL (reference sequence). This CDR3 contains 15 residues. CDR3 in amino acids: CASSLWTVNTGELFF. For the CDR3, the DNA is TGTGCCAGCAGCCTCTGGACAGTGAACACCGGGGAGCTGTTTTTT.

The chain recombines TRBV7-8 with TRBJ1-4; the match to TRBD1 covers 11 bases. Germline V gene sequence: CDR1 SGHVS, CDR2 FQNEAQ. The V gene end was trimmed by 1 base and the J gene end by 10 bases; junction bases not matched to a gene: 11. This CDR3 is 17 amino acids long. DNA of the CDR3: TGTGCCAGCAGCTTAGACCTGGGGGACAGGGGGATGAGAAAACTGTTTTTT. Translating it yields CASSLDLGDRGMRKLFF.

For the CDR3, the DNA is TGTGCCAGCAGCCCTATTGGAACAGGGATTAAGGGGTACGAGCAGTACTTC. This translates into CASSPIGTGIKGYEQYF. This chain uses TRBV27 with TRBJ2-7; D possibly corresponds to TRBD1 (6 bases). V dropped 6 bases and J dropped 4 bases, with 25 bases sitting between them. This CDR3 spans 17 amino acids. CDR1 MNHEY and CDR2 SMNVEV come from the germline V gene (reference sequence).

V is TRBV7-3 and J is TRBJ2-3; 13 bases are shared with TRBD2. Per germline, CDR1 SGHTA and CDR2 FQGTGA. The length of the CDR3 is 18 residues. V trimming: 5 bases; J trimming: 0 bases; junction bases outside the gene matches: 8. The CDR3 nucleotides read TGTGCCAGCAGCCCAACCGGGACTAGCGGGATTAGCACAGATACGCAGTATTTT. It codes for CASSPTGTSGISTDTQYF.

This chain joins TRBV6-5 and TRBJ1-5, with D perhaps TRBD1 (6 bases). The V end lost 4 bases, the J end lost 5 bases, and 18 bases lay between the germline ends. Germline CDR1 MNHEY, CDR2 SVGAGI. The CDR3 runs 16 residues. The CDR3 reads CASSWPSSRGDQPQHF. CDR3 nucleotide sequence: TGTGCCAGCAGTTGGCCTTCTTCCAGGGGCGATCAGCCCCAGCATTTT.

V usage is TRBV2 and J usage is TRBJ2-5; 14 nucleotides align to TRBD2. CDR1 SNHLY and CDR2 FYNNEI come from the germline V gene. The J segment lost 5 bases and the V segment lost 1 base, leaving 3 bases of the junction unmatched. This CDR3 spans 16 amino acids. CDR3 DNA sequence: TGTGCCAGCAGTGAAGGGGGACTAGCGGGAGACGAGACCCAGTACTTC. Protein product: CASSEGGLAGDETQYF. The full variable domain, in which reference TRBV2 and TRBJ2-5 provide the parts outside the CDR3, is EPEVTQTPSHQVTQMGQEVILRCVPISNHLYFYWYRQILGQKVEFLVSFYNNEISEKSEIFDDQFSVERPDGSNFTLKIRSTKLEDSAMYFCASSEGGLAGDETQYFGPGTRLLVL.

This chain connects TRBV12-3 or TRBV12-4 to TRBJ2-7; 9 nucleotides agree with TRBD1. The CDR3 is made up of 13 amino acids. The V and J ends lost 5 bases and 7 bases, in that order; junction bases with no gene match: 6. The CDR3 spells CASSPGQGWEQYF. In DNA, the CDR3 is TGTGCCAGCAGTCCCGGACAGGGGTGGGAGCAGTACTTC.

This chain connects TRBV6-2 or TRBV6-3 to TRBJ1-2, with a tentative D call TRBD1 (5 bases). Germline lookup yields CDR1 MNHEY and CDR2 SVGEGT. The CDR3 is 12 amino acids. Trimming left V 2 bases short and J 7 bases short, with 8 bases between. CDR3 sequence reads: CASSYAGLGYTF. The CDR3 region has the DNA TGTGCCAGCAGTTACGCGGGGCTTGGCTACACCTTC.

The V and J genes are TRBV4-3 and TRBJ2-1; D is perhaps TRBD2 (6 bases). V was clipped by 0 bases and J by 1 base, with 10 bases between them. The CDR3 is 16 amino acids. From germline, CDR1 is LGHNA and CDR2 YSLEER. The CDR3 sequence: CASSQERGRSYNEQFF. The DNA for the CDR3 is TGCGCCAGCAGCCAAGAACGGGGGAGGTCCTACAATGAGCAGTTCTTC.

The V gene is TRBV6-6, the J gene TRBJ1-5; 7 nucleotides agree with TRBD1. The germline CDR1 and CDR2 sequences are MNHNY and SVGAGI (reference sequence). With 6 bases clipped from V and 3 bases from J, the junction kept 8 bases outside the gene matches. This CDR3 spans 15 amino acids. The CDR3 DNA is TGTGCCAGCAGGACAAGGACAGGTTCCAATCAGCCCCAGCATTTT. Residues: CASRTRTGSNQPQHF.

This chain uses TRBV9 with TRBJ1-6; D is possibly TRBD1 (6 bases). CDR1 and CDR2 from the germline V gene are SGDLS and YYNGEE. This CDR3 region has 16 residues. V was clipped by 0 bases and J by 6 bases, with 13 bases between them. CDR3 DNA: TGTGCCAGCAGCGTAGGGGGGGGCGCGGGTAATTCACCCCTCCACTTT. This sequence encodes CASSVGGGAGNSPLHF.

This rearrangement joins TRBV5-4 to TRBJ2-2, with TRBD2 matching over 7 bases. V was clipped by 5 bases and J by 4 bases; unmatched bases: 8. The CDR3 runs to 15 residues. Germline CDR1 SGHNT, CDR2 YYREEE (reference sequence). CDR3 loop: CASRTGLVGTGELFF. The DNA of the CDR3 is TGTGCCAGCAGGACCGGACTAGTAGGCACCGGGGAGCTGTTTTTT. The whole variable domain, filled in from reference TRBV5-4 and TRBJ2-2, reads ETGVTQSPTHLIKTRGQQVTLRCSSQSGHNTVSWYQQALGQGPQFIFQYYREEENGRGNFPPRFSGLQFPNYSSELNVNALELDDSALYLCASRTGLVGTGELFFGEGSRLTVL.

The CDR3 nucleotides read TGTGCCAGCAGCATTGGGACTAGCGGGACACCCTTCGAAGAGACCCAGTACTTC. It codes for CASSIGTSGTPFEETQYF. J is TRBJ2-5 and V is TRBV6-2 or TRBV6-3, with 13 bases fitting TRBD2. The V gene's germline CDR1 is MNHEY and CDR2 SVGEGT. The trim removed 6 bases at V and 3 bases at J, leaving 13 bases unmatched. The CDR3 has 18 amino acids.

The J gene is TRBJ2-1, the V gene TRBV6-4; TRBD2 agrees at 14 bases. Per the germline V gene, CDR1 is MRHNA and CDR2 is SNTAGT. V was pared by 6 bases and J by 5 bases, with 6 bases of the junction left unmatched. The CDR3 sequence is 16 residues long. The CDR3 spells CASRPGTSGGHNEQFF. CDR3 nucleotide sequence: TGTGCCAGCAGACCCGGGACTAGCGGGGGTCACAATGAGCAGTTCTTC.

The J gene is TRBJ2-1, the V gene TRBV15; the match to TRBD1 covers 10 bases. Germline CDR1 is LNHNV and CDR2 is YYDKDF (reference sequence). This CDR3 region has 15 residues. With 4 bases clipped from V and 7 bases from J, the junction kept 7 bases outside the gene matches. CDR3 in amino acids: CATSTRQGAGNEQFF. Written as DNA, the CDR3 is TGTGCCACCAGCACAAGACAGGGGGCTGGGAATGAGCAGTTCTTC. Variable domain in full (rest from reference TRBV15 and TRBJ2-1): DAMVIQNPRYQVTQFGKPVTLSCSQTLNHNVMYWYQQKSSQAPKLLFHYYDKDFNNEADTPDNFQSRRPNTSFCFLDIRSPGLGDTAMYLCATSTRQGAGNEQFFGPGTRLTVL.

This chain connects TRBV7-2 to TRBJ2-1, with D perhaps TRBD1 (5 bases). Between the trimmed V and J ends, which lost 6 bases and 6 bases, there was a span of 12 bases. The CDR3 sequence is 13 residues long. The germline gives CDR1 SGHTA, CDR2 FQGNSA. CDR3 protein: CASSPPQVNEQFF. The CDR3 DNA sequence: TGTGCCAGCAGTCCCCCACAGGTCAATGAGCAGTTCTTC.

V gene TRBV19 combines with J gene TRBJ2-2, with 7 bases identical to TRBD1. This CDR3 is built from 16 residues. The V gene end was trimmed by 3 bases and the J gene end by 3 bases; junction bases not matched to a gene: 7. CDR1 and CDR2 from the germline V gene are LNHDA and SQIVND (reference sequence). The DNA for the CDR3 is TGTGCCAGTAGTATTGGGACAGAGACCTACACCGGGGAGCTGTTTTTT. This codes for CASSIGTETYTGELFF.

The CDR3 DNA sequence: TGTGCCTGGACTCCCCAGGGGCCCTTAATACCCACCTTC. Translating gives CAWTPQGPLIPTF. The chain has TRBV30 and TRBJ1-2; a possible D gene is TRBD1 (6 bases). V dropped 4 bases and J dropped 13 bases, with 22 bases sitting between them. CDR1 and CDR2 from the germline V gene are GTSNPN and SVGIG (reference sequence). The CDR3 contains 13 residues.